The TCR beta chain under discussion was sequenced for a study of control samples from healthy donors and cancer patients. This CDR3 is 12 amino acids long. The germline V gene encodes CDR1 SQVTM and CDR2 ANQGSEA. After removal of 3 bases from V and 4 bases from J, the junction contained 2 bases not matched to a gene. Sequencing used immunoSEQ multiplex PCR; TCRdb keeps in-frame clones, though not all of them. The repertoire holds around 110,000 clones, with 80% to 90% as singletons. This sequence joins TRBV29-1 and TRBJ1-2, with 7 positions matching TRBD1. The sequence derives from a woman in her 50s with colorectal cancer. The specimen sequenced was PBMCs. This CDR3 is CSVDGTAYGYTF. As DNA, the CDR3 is TGCAGCGTTGACGGGACAGCCTATGGCTACACCTTC.